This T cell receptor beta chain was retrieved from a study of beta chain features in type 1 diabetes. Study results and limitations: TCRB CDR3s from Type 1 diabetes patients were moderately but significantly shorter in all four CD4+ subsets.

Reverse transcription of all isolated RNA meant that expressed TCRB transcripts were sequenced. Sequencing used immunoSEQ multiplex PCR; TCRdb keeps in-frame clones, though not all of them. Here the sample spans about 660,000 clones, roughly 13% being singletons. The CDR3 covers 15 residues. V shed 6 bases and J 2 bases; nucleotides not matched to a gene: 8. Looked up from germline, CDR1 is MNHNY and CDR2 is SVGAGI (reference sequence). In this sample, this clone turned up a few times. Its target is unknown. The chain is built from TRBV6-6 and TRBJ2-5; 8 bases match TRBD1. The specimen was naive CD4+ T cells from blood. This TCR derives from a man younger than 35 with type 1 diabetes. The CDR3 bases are TGTGCCAGCAGGGACAGGGCGATGAGACAAGAGACCCAGTACTTC. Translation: CASRDRAMRQETQYF.